The next 14 T cell receptor beta chains were all read from a single sample in a study of early T cells in non-severe SARS-CoV-2 infection. Each CDR3 protein is one row after TCRdb ran MiXCR on the 5' RACE reads. Here the sample spans 60,000 or so distinct CDR3 sequences, about 10% being singletons. The sample was whole blood. All receptors derive from an adult who was a healthcare worker with PCR-confirmed SARS-CoV-2 infection or an uninfected control (not recorded which).

This clonotype has ten or more counts. The chain employs TRBV27 and TRBJ1-5; D ambiguous. The V end was cut by 6 bases, the J end by 3 bases, with 9 bases between. The CDR3 is 13 residues long. CDR1 is MNHEY, CDR2 SMNVEV, per germline (reference sequence). This CDR3 is CASSIRFNQPQHF. CDR3 coding DNA: TGTGCCAGCAGCATCCGTTTCAATCAGCCCCAGCATTTT.

This clonotype was seen only a few times. This chain connects TRBV10-2 to TRBJ2-5; D gene ambiguous. Germline CDR1 WSHSY, CDR2 SAAADI. CDR3 length: 13 amino acids. Trimming cost V 4 bases and J 2 bases, with 8 bases left between them. Here the CDR3 reads CASSGSRQETQYF. For the CDR3, the DNA is TGCGCCAGCAGTGGGAGTCGACAAGAGACCCAGTACTTC.

The table lists this clonotype with a few counts. The chain couples TRBV20-1 to TRBJ2-5; D perhaps matches TRBD2 (6 bases). Trimming took off 0 bases at V and 5 bases at J, with 13 bases between the two ends. The CDR3 totals 14 residues. Per the germline V gene, CDR1 is DFQATT and CDR2 is SNEGSKA (reference sequence). CDR3 in amino acids: CSARDLLASETQYF. CDR3 in DNA: TGCAGTGCTAGAGACCTACTAGCCTCGGAGACCCAGTACTTC.

This clonotype has at least ten counts. This chain joins TRBV6-5 and TRBJ2-3; D could derive from TRBD1 or TRBD2 (6 bases each). This CDR3 has 14 residues. Per the germline V gene, CDR1 is MNHEY and CDR2 is SVGAGI. V shed 10 bases and J shed 3 bases, with 17 bases lying between them. This CDR3 reads CATNEGGETDTQYF. CDR3 DNA sequence: TGTGCCACTAACGAGGGGGGTGAGACAGATACGCAGTATTTT.

This clonotype was picked up a small number of times. CDR3 nucleotide sequence: TGTGCCAGCAGCTTATCGGGCACAGATACGCAGTATTTT. Amino acids: CASSLSGTDTQYF. This chain uses TRBV7-3 with TRBJ2-3, with D hard to call. Trimming took 2 bases from V and 1 from J, leaving 4 bases between them. The CDR3 has 13 residues. Germline CDR1 and CDR2: SGHTA and FQGTGA.

The chain employs TRBV7-2 and TRBJ2-4; D gene unclear. V gave up 4 bases and J gave up 8 bases, with 9 bases separating them. The germline V gene encodes CDR1 SGHTA and CDR2 FQGNSA. This CDR3 is 12 amino acids long. The chain's CDR3 is CASSSTKDIQYF. The CDR3 DNA reads as TGTGCCAGCAGCTCCACTAAGGACATTCAGTACTTC. The entire variable domain, with the rest obtained from reference TRBV7-2 and TRBJ2-4, is as follows: GAGVSQSPSNKVTEKGKDVELRCDPISGHTALYWYRQSLGQGLEFLIYFQGNSAPDKSGLPSDRFSAERTGGSVSTLTIQRTQQEDSAVYLCASSSTKDIQYFGAGTRLSVL.

This clonotype came up many times. The chain combines TRBV12-3 or TRBV12-4 with TRBJ2-1, with 9 bases aligning to TRBD2. This CDR3 contains 14 residues. Losses at the gene ends were 2 bases for V and 8 bases for J; bases not matched to a gene: 4. The CDR3, as DNA: TGTGCCAGCAGTTTAAGCGGGGGGCTCGATGAGCAGTTCTTC. Translating gives CASSLSGGLDEQFF.

The chain recombines TRBV3-1 with TRBJ2-1; possibly TRBD1 for D (5 bases). Germline CDR1 reads LGHDT; CDR2 reads YNNKEL (reference sequence). V was trimmed by 4 bases and J by 8 bases, leaving 9 bases between them. This CDR3 has 12 residues. The DNA of the CDR3 is TGTGCCAGCAGCCCGATAGGGGATGAGCAGTTCTTC. This translates into CASSPIGDEQFF.

This clonotype was seen ten or more times. The chain carries TRBV7-9 and TRBJ2-7, with D possibly matching TRBD1 (5 bases). V was clipped by 5 bases and J by 0 bases, with 14 bases between them. The CDR3 length is 15 residues. Germline CDR1 reads SEHNR; CDR2 reads FQNEAQ (reference sequence). As DNA, the CDR3 is TGTGCCAGCAGCCCTAGGGGCAAAGACTCCTACGAGCAGTACTTC. Protein sequence: CASSPRGKDSYEQYF.

This clonotype was detected a few times. The rearrangement links TRBV5-1 to TRBJ2-7; 8 bases are shared with TRBD1. This CDR3 is built from 15 residues. V lost 4 bases and J lost 4; bases outside the gene matches: 10. Germline-derived CDR1 and CDR2 are SGHRS and YFSETQ. The CDR3 nucleotides read TGCGCCAGCAGCCCGACAGGGGACTTTAGTTACGAGCAGTACTTC. It yields the protein CASSPTGDFSYEQYF.

This clonotype was seen a few times. This chain links TRBV9 with TRBJ2-7; D uncertain. V lost 0 bases to trimming and J lost 3 bases, with 10 bases between them. The length of the CDR3 is 14 residues. Germline CDR1 SGDLS, CDR2 YYNGEE. CDR3 sequence (DNA): TGTGCCAGCAGCGTAGGTCCGTCTAGCTACGAGCAGTACTTC. Its translation is CASSVGPSSYEQYF.

This clonotype has ten or more counts. The chain couples TRBV14 to TRBJ1-1; the D is unclear. The V gene's germline CDR1 is SGHDN and CDR2 FVKESK. CDR3 size: 14 residues. V was cut by 0 bases and J by 3 bases, with 8 bases left in between. DNA of the CDR3: TGTGCCAGCAGCCAAGATTGGGATCACACTGAAGCTTTCTTT. Residues: CASSQDWDHTEAFF.

This clonotype has ten or more counts. The chain employs TRBV7-6 and TRBJ2-1; TRBD2 matches at 7 bases. This CDR3 contains 12 residues. Germline assignment: CDR1 SGHVS and CDR2 FNYEAQ. The J segment lost 8 bases and the V segment lost 5 bases, leaving 3 bases of the junction unmatched. The CDR3 spells CASSLRGDEQFF. DNA of the CDR3: TGTGCCAGCAGCCTCCGGGGGGATGAGCAGTTCTTC.

J is TRBJ2-3 and V is TRBV28, with D possibly called TRBD1 or TRBD2 (5 bases each). The CDR3 runs to 15 residues. Germline CDR1 MDHEN, CDR2 SYDVKM. Trimming removed 3 bases at V and 3 bases at J, with 13 bases between. CDR3 loop: CASSFPGTGTDTQYF. For the CDR3, the DNA is TGTGCCAGCAGTTTCCCCGGGACCGGGACAGATACGCAGTATTTT.